The entry below describes one T cell receptor beta chain. This record comes from a study of T cell clonotyping in hematopoietic cell transplantation. This table comes from immunoSEQ multiplex PCR, and its TCRdb copy is limited to in-frame clones, with some not included. The sample yields approximately 10,000 clones, roughly 87% seen once. The CDR3 is 12 residues long. V shed 6 bases and J shed 4 bases, with 8 bases lying between them. Looked up from germline, CDR1 is SGHTS and CDR2 is YDEGEE. The time point was: recipient sample about 28 days before transplant, after cytoreduction. Blood collection times were about day -28 and days 30, 100, 180 posttransplant.

This material consisted of peripheral blood mononuclear cells, taken before stem cell transplant. The gene calls are TRBV5-8 and TRBJ1-5; D not certain. The clonotype was recovered from a woman aged 50 to 60 with chronic myeloid leukemia. Some clones in this sample may be carry-over from other donors' samples. The CDR3 DNA is TGTGCCAGCACCCTTCGTAATCAGCCCCAGCATTTT. It translates to CASTLRNQPQHF.